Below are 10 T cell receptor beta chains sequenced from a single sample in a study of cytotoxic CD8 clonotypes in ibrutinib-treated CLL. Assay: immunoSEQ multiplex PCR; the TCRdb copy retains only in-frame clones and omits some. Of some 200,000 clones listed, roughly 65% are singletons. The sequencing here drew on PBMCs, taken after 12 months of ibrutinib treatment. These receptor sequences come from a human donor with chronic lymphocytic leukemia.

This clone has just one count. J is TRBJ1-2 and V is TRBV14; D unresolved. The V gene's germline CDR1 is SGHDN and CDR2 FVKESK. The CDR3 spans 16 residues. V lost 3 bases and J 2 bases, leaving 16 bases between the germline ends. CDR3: CASSQEVGKLNYGYTF. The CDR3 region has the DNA TGTGCCAGCAGCCAGGAGGTGGGGAAATTGAACTATGGCTACACCTTC.

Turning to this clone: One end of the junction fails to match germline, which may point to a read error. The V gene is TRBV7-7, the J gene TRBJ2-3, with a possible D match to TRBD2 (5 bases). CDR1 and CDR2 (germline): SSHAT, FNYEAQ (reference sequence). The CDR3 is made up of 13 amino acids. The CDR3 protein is CASSLTRPDTQYF. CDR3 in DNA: TGTGCTAGCAGCTTAACTAGACCAGATACGCAGTATTTT.

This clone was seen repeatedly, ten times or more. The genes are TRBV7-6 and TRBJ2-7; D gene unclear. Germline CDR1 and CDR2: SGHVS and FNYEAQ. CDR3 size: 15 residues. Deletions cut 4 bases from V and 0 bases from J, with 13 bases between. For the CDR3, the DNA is TGTGCCAGCAGCTCTATTGGGCACAACTCCTACGAGCAGTACTTC. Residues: CASSSIGHNSYEQYF.

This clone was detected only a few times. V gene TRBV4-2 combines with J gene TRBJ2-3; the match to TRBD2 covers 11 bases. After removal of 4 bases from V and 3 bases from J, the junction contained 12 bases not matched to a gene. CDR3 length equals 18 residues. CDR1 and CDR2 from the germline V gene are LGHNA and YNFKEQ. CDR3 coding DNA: TGTGCCAGCAGCCCCGTAGCGGGACTAGCGGTCGTTACAGATACGCAGTATTTT. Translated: CASSPVAGLAVVTDTQYF.

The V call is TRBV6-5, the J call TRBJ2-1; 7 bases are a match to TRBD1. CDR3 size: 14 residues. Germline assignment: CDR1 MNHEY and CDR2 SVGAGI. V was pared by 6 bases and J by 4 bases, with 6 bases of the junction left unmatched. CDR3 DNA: TGTGCCAGCAGGTCCGGGACAGCATACAATGAGCAGTTCTTC. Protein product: CASRSGTAYNEQFF.

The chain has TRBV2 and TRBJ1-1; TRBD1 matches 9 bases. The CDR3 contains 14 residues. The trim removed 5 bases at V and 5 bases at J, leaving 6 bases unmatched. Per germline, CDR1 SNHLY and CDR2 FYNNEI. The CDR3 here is CASSTRQGGTEAFF. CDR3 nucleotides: TGTGCCAGCAGTACCAGACAGGGGGGGACTGAAGCTTTCTTT.

The CDR3 sequence is CASSSRTGSNTGELFF. CDR3 bases: TGTGCCAGCAGCTCCCGGACAGGATCGAACACCGGGGAGCTGTTTTTT. The chain employs TRBV9 and TRBJ2-2; 7 bases match TRBD1. The junction had 6 bases not matched to a gene; V was cut back by 4 bases and J by 0 bases. This CDR3 is built from 16 residues. CDR1 is SGDLS and CDR2 is YYNGEE in the germline V gene.

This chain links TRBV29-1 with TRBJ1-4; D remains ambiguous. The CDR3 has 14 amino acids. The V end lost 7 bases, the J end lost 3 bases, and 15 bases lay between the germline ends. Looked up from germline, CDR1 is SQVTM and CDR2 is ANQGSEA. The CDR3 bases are TGCAGCGCCCTTTTTTTTGGGCCTAATGAAAAACTGTTTTTT. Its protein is CSALFFGPNEKLFF.

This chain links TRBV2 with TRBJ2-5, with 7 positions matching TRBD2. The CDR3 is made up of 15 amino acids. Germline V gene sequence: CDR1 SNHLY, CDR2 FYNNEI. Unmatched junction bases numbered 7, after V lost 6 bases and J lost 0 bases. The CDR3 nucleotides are TGTGCCAGCAGAAGGCGTCTAGCGGACCAAGAGACCCAGTACTTC. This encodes CASRRRLADQETQYF.

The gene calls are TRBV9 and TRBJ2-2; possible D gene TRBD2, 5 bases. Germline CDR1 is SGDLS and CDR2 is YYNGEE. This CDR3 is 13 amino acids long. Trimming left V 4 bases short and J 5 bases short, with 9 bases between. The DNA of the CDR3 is TGTGCCAGCAGCACTCGGGGTACCGGGGAGCTGTTTTTT. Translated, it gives CASSTRGTGELFF. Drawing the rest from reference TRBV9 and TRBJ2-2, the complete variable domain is DSGVTQTPKHLITATGQRVTLRCSPRSGDLSVYWYQQSLDQGLQFLIQYYNGEERAKGNILERFSAQQFPDLHSELNLSSLELGDSALYFCASSTRGTGELFFGEGSRLTVL.